The 17 T cell receptor beta chains in this list originate from one sample, sequenced in a study of molecular identifiers for immune sequencing clone quantification. TCRdb independently ran MiXCR on the PCR reads; one entry per CDR3 protein. This sample has 90,000 to 120,000 distinct CDR3 sequences; 36% occur once, and the top ten carry 4% to 5%. The sample consisted of naive CD8+ T cells from blood, with Jurkat cell RNA spiked in. Subset meaning: FACS-sorted CD8+CD4-CCR7+CD45RA+ naive T cells. The receptors stem from a human donor in good health. Some libraries in this study had Jurkat cell RNA spiked in.

Comments on this clonotype: A read error may be the cause here, since a much bigger clone is one base away. The chain joins TRBV7-2 to TRBJ1-5; weak D call: TRBD1 (5 bases). The CDR3 loop spans 16 amino acids. The V gene's germline CDR1 is SGHTA and CDR2 FQGNSA. The CDR3, as DNA: TGTGCCAGCAGCTTAGGATCCCCACCTGGGGGTCAGCCCCAGCGTTTT. Residues: CASSLGSPPGGQPQRF.

At least ten counts were recorded for this clonotype. The rearrangement joins TRBV10-3 to TRBJ2-7; possibly TRBD1 for D (6 bases). Trimming took off 11 bases at V and 4 bases at J, with 18 bases between the two ends. The CDR3 is 13 amino acids. Germline-derived CDR1 and CDR2 are ENHRY and SYGVKD. Here the CDR3 DNA reads TGTGCCGCCCGGGACACGGCTTCTTACGAGCAGTACTTC. This translates into CAARDTASYEQYF.

Concerning this clonotype: The junction and the germline gene differ at one end; a read error may be behind it. CDR3 DNA sequence: TGTGCCAGCAGTTTTTATCTGAGGGGTAGGGCGGGACTGAACTCCGGGGAGCTGATTTTT. Translating gives CASSFYLRGRAGLNSGELIF. This chain connects TRBV28 to TRBJ2-2; D is possibly TRBD2 (6 bases). This CDR3 spans 20 amino acids. Germline V CDR1 and CDR2: MDHEN, SYDVKM. Full variable domain (rest looked up from reference TRBV28 and TRBJ2-2): DVKVTQSSRYLVKRTGEKVFLECVQDMDHENMFWYRQDPGLGLRLIYFSYDVKMKEKGDIPEGYSVSREKKERFSLILESASTNQTSMYLCASSFYLRGRAGLNSGELIFGEGSRLTVL.

The chain links TRBV14 to TRBJ2-5; 8 nucleotides agree with TRBD2. The germline CDR1 and CDR2 sequences are SGHDN and FVKESK. CDR3 length equals 15 residues. With V trimmed by 1 base and J by 1 base, 2 bases remained unmatched. The CDR3 is CASSQALAVQETQYF. The CDR3 DNA follows: TGTGCCAGCAGCCAAGCACTAGCGGTCCAAGAGACCCAGTACTTC.

Ten or more counts support this clonotype. This rearrangement joins TRBV6-5 to TRBJ2-2; 9 positions agree with TRBD2. With V trimmed by 6 bases and J by 4 bases, 0 bases remained unmatched. The CDR3 is 13 amino acids. CDR1 and CDR2 from the germline V gene are MNHEY and SVGAGI. The CDR3 here is CASRTSGTGELFF. CDR3 nucleotides: TGTGCCAGCAGGACTAGCGGCACCGGGGAGCTGTTTTTT.

The rearrangement links TRBV28 to TRBJ1-5; D remains unclear. This CDR3 has 13 residues. CDR1 and CDR2 (germline): MDHEN, SYDVKM. The V and J ends lost 2 bases and 5 bases respectively, with 7 bases between them. The CDR3 DNA reads TGTGCCAGCAGTTTAGCGGCCTATCAGCCCCAGCATTTT. The encoded protein is CASSLAAYQPQHF.

This rearrangement joins TRBV7-2 to TRBJ2-1; 7 bases line up with TRBD2. CDR1 and CDR2 from the germline V gene are SGHTA and FQGNSA. The CDR3 contains 18 residues. After removal of 3 bases from V and 0 bases from J, the junction contained 11 bases not matched to a gene. Here the CDR3 reads CASSFPSGDKSSYNEQFF. The CDR3 DNA reads TGTGCCAGCAGCTTTCCTAGCGGAGACAAGAGCTCCTACAATGAGCAGTTCTTC.

This clonotype was observed at least ten times. This sequence joins TRBV29-1 and TRBJ2-7; D unclear. CDR1 SQVTM and CDR2 ANQGSEA come from the germline V gene. This CDR3 is built from 12 residues. V was shortened by 6 bases and J by 0 bases, with 9 bases between the two germline ends. Written as DNA, the CDR3 is TGCAGCGTCGTGTCAGACTCCTACGAGCAGTACTTC. Encoded protein: CSVVSDSYEQYF.

Comment on this clonotype: A much larger clone lies a single base off, so this may be a read error. The CDR3 loop reads CASSPGSGANVQTF. CDR3 nucleotide sequence: TGTGCCAGCAGCCCGGGGTCTGGGGCCAACGTCCAGACTTTC. The chain has TRBV5-6 and TRBJ2-6; D may match TRBD1 or TRBD2 (5 bases each). CDR3 length: 14 amino acids. Germline CDR1 reads SGHDT; CDR2 reads YYEEEE.

This clonotype has ten or more counts. This rearrangement joins TRBV28 to TRBJ2-7, with D tentatively TRBD1 (6 bases). The CDR3 is 13 amino acids. Trimming shortened V by 10 bases and J by 3 bases, and 16 bases separated the two germline ends. Germline-derived CDR1 and CDR2 are MDHEN and SYDVKM. The CDR3 spells CATEPGQYYEQYF. The CDR3, as DNA: TGTGCCACCGAACCTGGACAGTACTACGAGCAGTACTTC.

This clonotype turned up a few times. J is TRBJ2-5 and V is TRBV5-1; D may be TRBD2 (5 bases). The germline CDR1 and CDR2 sequences are SGHRS and YFSETQ. V lost 1 base and J lost 4, with 11 bases in between. CDR3 size: 14 residues. The CDR3 region is CASSLSREAETQYF. CDR3 in DNA: TGCGCCAGCAGCTTGTCGAGGGAAGCAGAGACCCAGTACTTC.

There are many counts of this clonotype. The genes are TRBV9 and TRBJ2-2; 9 nucleotides line up with TRBD1. The CDR3 contains 16 residues. The germline V gene encodes CDR1 SGDLS and CDR2 YYNGEE. V was pared by 3 bases and J by 4 bases, with 7 bases of the junction left unmatched. CDR3 sequence (DNA): TGTGCCAGCAGCGCACAGGGGGCGCGGGGCACCGGGGAGCTGTTTTTT. This encodes CASSAQGARGTGELFF.

The gene calls are TRBV12-3 or TRBV12-4 and TRBJ2-1; possible D gene TRBD2, 6 bases. The CDR3 is 16 residues long. Trimming took 2 bases from V and 7 from J, leaving 18 bases between them. In DNA, the CDR3 is TGTGCCAGCAGTTTATTGCTCCGGGACTCTTTGAATGAGCAGTTCTTC. It is translated as CASSLLLRDSLNEQFF.

This clonotype was picked up a small number of times. V usage is TRBV28 and J usage is TRBJ2-3, with D unclear. The CDR3 is 15 amino acids. Germline V gene sequence: CDR1 MDHEN, CDR2 SYDVKM. The ends were cut back, 5 bases at V and 4 bases at J, with 16 bases in the middle. CDR3 residues: CASSVAGPWADTQYF. Here the CDR3 DNA reads TGTGCCAGCAGTGTTGCCGGGCCGTGGGCAGATACGCAGTATTTT.

The V and J genes are TRBV5-8 and TRBJ1-5; no reliable D call. The CDR3 consists of 12 residues. Germline CDR1 is SGHTS and CDR2 is YDEGEE. Trimming cost V 0 bases and J 3 bases, with 1 base left between them. The CDR3, as DNA: TGTGCCAGCAGCTTGGACAATCAGCCCCAGCATTTT. Translating gives CASSLDNQPQHF.

The CDR3 DNA sequence: TGTGCCAGCAGCTCCAGCCTGGGGCTAGCCCTGACCAACGAGCAGTACTTC. Translation gives CASSSSLGLALTNEQYF. This sequence joins TRBV11-2 and TRBJ2-7; perhaps D is TRBD1 or TRBD2 (5 bases each). This CDR3 contains 17 residues. Between the trimmed V and J ends, which lost 4 bases and 5 bases, there was a span of 24 bases. Per the germline V gene, CDR1 is SGHAT and CDR2 is FQNNGV. The full variable domain, its missing parts supplied by reference TRBV11-2 and TRBJ2-7, is EAGVAQSPRYKIIEKRQSVAFWCNPISGHATLYWYQQILGQGPKLLIQFQNNGVVDDSQLPKDRFSAERLKGVDSTLKIQPAKLEDSAVYLCASSSSLGLALTNEQYFGPGTRLTVT.

This clonotype was observed at least ten times. The chain recombines TRBV15 with TRBJ1-1, with 7 bases that match TRBD1. This CDR3 region has 18 residues. With V trimmed by 0 bases and J by 4 bases, 14 bases remained unmatched. Germline V CDR1 and CDR2: LNHNV, YYDKDF (reference sequence). CDR3 nucleotides: TGTGCCACCAGCAGAGAAGCCCGAAACAGGGGCGAGGGCACTGAAGCTTTCTTT. Its protein is CATSREARNRGEGTEAFF. Variable domain in full (rest from reference TRBV15 and TRBJ1-1): DAMVIQNPRYQVTQFGKPVTLSCSQTLNHNVMYWYQQKSSQAPKLLFHYYDKDFNNEADTPDNFQSRRPNTSFCFLDIRSPGLGDTAMYLCATSREARNRGEGTEAFFGQGTRLTVV.